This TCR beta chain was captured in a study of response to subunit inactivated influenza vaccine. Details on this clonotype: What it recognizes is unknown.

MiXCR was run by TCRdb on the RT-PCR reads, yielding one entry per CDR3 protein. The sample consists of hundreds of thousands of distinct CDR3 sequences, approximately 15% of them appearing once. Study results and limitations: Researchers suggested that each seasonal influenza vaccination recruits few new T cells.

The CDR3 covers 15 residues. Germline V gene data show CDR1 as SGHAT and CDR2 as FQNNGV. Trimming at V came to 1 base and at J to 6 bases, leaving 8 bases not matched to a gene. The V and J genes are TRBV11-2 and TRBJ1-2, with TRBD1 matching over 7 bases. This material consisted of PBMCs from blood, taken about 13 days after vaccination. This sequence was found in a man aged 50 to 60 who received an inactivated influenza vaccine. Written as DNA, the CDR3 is TGTGCCAGCAGCTTAGTCGGCAGGGGGTTCGATGGCTACACCTTC. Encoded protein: CASSLVGRGFDGYTF.